These T cell receptor beta chains were read from a single sample in a study of multiple sclerosis patients with progressive multifocal leukoencephalopathy. Clones were read by immunoSEQ multiplex PCR, and TCRdb kept only the in-frame ones, dropping some. The sample lists approximately 26,000 clones, around 90% seen once, with about 1.1% in the top ten. Sequenced: PBMCs. The receptors originated from a human donor with multiple sclerosis. CDR3s include the opening cysteine and the closing phenylalanine or tryptophan. D genes are given only for firm matches. For some rows the clone size is stated as once, few or many, or as a class when expanded; others skip it.

V gene: TRBV11-2
clone size: NA
J gene: TRBJ1-3
D gene: NA
CDR3 DNA: TGTGCCAGCAGCCAAAGCAGGGTGCCTGGAAACACCATATATTTT
CDR3 protein: CASSQSRVPGNTIYF

V gene: TRBV5-1
clone size: NA
J gene: TRBJ2-1
D gene: NA
CDR3 DNA: TGCGCCAGCAGATCCCGAGGGGGCTACAATGAGCAGTTCTTC
CDR3 protein: CASRSRGGYNEQFF

V gene: TRBV7-2
clone size: NA
J gene: TRBJ2-5
D gene: NA
CDR3 DNA: TGTGCCAGCAGCTTAATCAGACACCTCCAAGAGACCCAGTACTTC
CDR3 protein: CASSLIRHLQETQYF

V gene: TRBV10-3
clone size: NA
J gene: TRBJ1-5
D gene: TRBD1
CDR3 DNA: TGTGCCATCAGTGAGTCCCGGACCGACAGGGAGAGCAATCAGCCCCAGCATTTT
CDR3 protein: CAISESRTDRESNQPQHF

V gene: TRBV5-1
clone size: NA
J gene: TRBJ2-2
D gene: NA
CDR3 DNA: TGCGCCAGCAGCTTATCAACCGGGGAGCTGTTTTTT
CDR3 protein: CASSLSTGELFF

V gene: TRBV30
clone size: NA
J gene: TRBJ1-4
D gene: NA
CDR3 DNA: TGTGCCTGGAGCATTGGGGTTTCGAGGGGCGGAGAAAAACTGTTTTTT
CDR3 protein: CAWSIGVSRGGEKLFF

V gene: TRBV18
clone size: NA
J gene: TRBJ2-7
D gene: NA
CDR3 DNA: TGTGCCAGCTCACCACCGCTCTCGCTTTCCTACGAGCAGTACTTC
CDR3 protein: CASSPPLSLSYEQYF

V gene: TRBV7-3
clone size: NA
J gene: TRBJ2-1
D gene: TRBD1
CDR3 DNA: TGTGCCAGCAGCTTGCTGCCGGGACAGGGGGCGGTTGAGCAGTTCTTC
CDR3 protein: CASSLLPGQGAVEQFF

V gene: TRBV30
clone size: NA
J gene: TRBJ1-2
D gene: NA
CDR3 DNA: TGTGCCTGGAGCGCCATACCAGGACTGGCCCCCACCTTC
CDR3 protein: CAWSAIPGLAPTF

V gene: TRBV2
clone size: NA
J gene: TRBJ2-3
D gene: TRBD2
CDR3 DNA: TGTGCCAGCAATGCCAGGACTACTCTTGAAGGCGGGGGGACTAGCACAGATACGCAGTATTTT
CDR3 protein: CASNARTTLEGGGTSTDTQYF

V gene: TRBV11-2
clone size: NA
J gene: TRBJ2-7
D gene: TRBD2
CDR3 DNA: TGTGCCAGCAGCTTAGATAGTGGCGGGGGGCCATACGAGCAGTACTTC
CDR3 protein: CASSLDSGGGPYEQYF

V gene: TRBV19
clone size: NA
J gene: TRBJ1-2
D gene: NA
CDR3 DNA: TGTGCCAGTAGTAGCGGGGAGCGACCATTATATGGCTACACCTTC
CDR3 protein: CASSSGERPLYGYTF

V gene: TRBV7-9
clone size: NA
J gene: TRBJ2-7
D gene: NA
CDR3 DNA: TGTGCCAGCAGCTTATCCCATTTGGACAGCGCTGTCTTC
CDR3 protein: CASSLSHLDSAVF

V gene: TRBV11-2
clone size: NA
J gene: TRBJ2-2
D gene: NA
CDR3 DNA: TGTGCCAGCAGCCCGACGGGGACCACCGGGGAGCTGTTTTTT
CDR3 protein: CASSPTGTTGELFF

V gene: TRBV5-1
clone size: once
J gene: TRBJ1-2
D gene: NA
CDR3 DNA: TGCGCCAGCAGCTTGGTCGGCCCCCAAGGCTATGGCTACACCTTC
CDR3 protein: CASSLVGPQGYGYTF

V gene: TRBV27
clone size: NA
J gene: TRBJ2-7
D gene: TRBD1
CDR3 DNA: TGTGCCAGCAGTTGGGACAGCTCCTACGAGCAGTACTTC
CDR3 protein: CASSWDSSYEQYF

V gene: TRBV7-3
clone size: few
J gene: TRBJ1-1
D gene: NA
CDR3 DNA: TGTGCCAGCAGCGCGGCGGGGGACACTGAAGCTTTCTTT
CDR3 protein: CASSAAGDTEAFF

V gene: TRBV2
clone size: NA
J gene: TRBJ1-5
D gene: TRBD1
CDR3 DNA: TGTGCCAGCAGCGGACAGGGCGTACGTCAGCCCCAGCATTTT
CDR3 protein: CASSGQGVRQPQHF

V gene: TRBV2
clone size: NA
J gene: TRBJ2-2
D gene: NA
CDR3 DNA: TGTGCCAGCAGTGAAATATTCGGGGAGCTGTTTTTT
CDR3 protein: CASSEIFGELFF

V gene: TRBV28
clone size: NA
J gene: TRBJ1-6
D gene: NA
CDR3 DNA: TGTGCCAGCAGTGATCTAAGGACGGATCGGAATTCACCCCTCCACTTT
CDR3 protein: CASSDLRTDRNSPLHF

V gene: TRBV7-2
clone size: NA
J gene: TRBJ2-7
D gene: NA
CDR3 DNA: TGTGCCAGCAGCTTAGAATGGGACGGATACTACGAGCAGTACTTC
CDR3 protein: CASSLEWDGYYEQYF

V gene: TRBV5-4
clone size: few
J gene: TRBJ1-2
D gene: TRBD1
CDR3 DNA: TGTGCCAGCAGCATCGGGACAGGGGGCTTCGCTAACTATGGCTACACCTTC
CDR3 protein: CASSIGTGGFANYGYTF

V gene: TRBV7-2
clone size: NA
J gene: TRBJ2-3
D gene: NA
CDR3 DNA: TGTGCCAGCCGAACGGTCAGGGCAGGGGACGGGGGGACGCAGTATTTT
CDR3 protein: CASRTVRAGDGGTQYF

V gene: TRBV13
clone size: NA
J gene: TRBJ2-7
D gene: NA
CDR3 DNA: TGTGCCAGCAGTAAAACCTTAAGTACACCCGAGCAGTACTTC
CDR3 protein: CASSKTLSTPEQYF

V gene: TRBV6-1
clone size: NA
J gene: TRBJ2-3
D gene: TRBD2
CDR3 DNA: TGTGCCAGCAGTGAAGCTAGCGGGGGAAGCACAGATACGCAGTATTTT
CDR3 protein: CASSEASGGSTDTQYF

V gene: TRBV4-3
clone size: NA
J gene: TRBJ1-3
D gene: NA
CDR3 DNA: TGCGCCAGCAGCTTTCAACTTGGGGAGATCTCTGGAAACACCATATATTTT
CDR3 protein: CASSFQLGEISGNTIYF

V gene: TRBV9
clone size: NA
J gene: TRBJ1-2
D gene: TRBD1
CDR3 DNA: TGTGCCAGCAGCATGACAGGGGGCCCACTAGACTATGGCTACACCTTC
CDR3 protein: CASSMTGGPLDYGYTF

V gene: TRBV5-6
clone size: few
J gene: TRBJ1-2
D gene: NA
CDR3 DNA: TGTGCCAGCAGCGAGGGGGGGAACTATGGCTACACCTTC
CDR3 protein: CASSEGGNYGYTF

V gene: TRBV6-4
clone size: NA
J gene: TRBJ1-5
D gene: NA
CDR3 DNA: TGTGCCAGCAGTCCAGGGGCCAATCAGCCCCAGCATTTT
CDR3 protein: CASSPGANQPQHF

V gene: TRBV6-1
clone size: NA
J gene: TRBJ1-4
D gene: NA
CDR3 DNA: TGTGCCAGCAGTGAAGGTACAGCCTCAAATGAAAAACTGTTTTTT
CDR3 protein: CASSEGTASNEKLFF

V gene: TRBV5-4
clone size: NA
J gene: TRBJ1-2
D gene: NA
CDR3 DNA: TGTGCCAGCAGCCCGGGGCGGGAGAATGGCTACACCTTC
CDR3 protein: CASSPGRENGYTF

V gene: TRBV2
clone size: NA
J gene: TRBJ2-1
D gene: NA
CDR3 DNA: TGTGCCAGCAGTTACCGGGACGAGAAGACATACAATGAGCAGTTCTTC
CDR3 protein: CASSYRDEKTYNEQFF

V gene: TRBV11-2
clone size: NA
J gene: TRBJ1-1
D gene: NA
CDR3 DNA: TGTGCCAGCAGCTTAGACGTCCGGGGTGAAGCTTTCTTT
CDR3 protein: CASSLDVRGEAFF

V gene: TRBV5-1
clone size: once
J gene: TRBJ2-3
D gene: NA
CDR3 DNA: TGCGCCAGCAGCGTCGGGACCGCTAGCACAGATACGCAGTATTTT
CDR3 protein: CASSVGTASTDTQYF

V gene: TRBV27
clone size: few
J gene: TRBJ1-6
D gene: NA
CDR3 DNA: TGTGCCAGCAGCCTTAGGGGGGGTCGTTATTCACCCCTCCACTTT
CDR3 protein: CASSLRGGRYSPLHF

V gene: TRBV5-6
clone size: NA
J gene: TRBJ2-3
D gene: TRBD2
CDR3 DNA: TGTGCCAGCAGCACCCCGGGGGGGCTCTTAGATACGCAGTATTTT
CDR3 protein: CASSTPGGLLDTQYF

V gene: TRBV30
clone size: NA
J gene: TRBJ2-2
D gene: NA
CDR3 DNA: TGTGCCTGGAGAGTGGGACAACCCTACTCGAACACCGGGGAGCTGTTTTTT
CDR3 protein: CAWRVGQPYSNTGELFF

V gene: TRBV7-2
clone size: NA
J gene: TRBJ2-5
D gene: NA
CDR3 DNA: TGTGCCAGCAGCTTTAGCGTATCGGAGACCCAGTACTTC
CDR3 protein: CASSFSVSETQYF

V gene: TRBV7-9
clone size: NA
J gene: TRBJ1-1
D gene: NA
CDR3 DNA: TGTGCCAGCAGTCTCGCTGAGGGCCGGGGTGAAGCTTTCTTT
CDR3 protein: CASSLAEGRGEAFF

V gene: TRBV5-1
clone size: few
J gene: TRBJ1-1
D gene: NA
CDR3 DNA: TGCGCCAGCAGCTTGGCGACAGGGAACACTGAAGCTTTCTTT
CDR3 protein: CASSLATGNTEAFF

V gene: TRBV19
clone size: NA
J gene: TRBJ2-6
D gene: NA
CDR3 DNA: TGTGCCAGTAGTATCGGGGGCGCAAGTGGCCCGGCCAACGTCCTGACTTTC
CDR3 protein: CASSIGGASGPANVLTF

V gene: TRBV7-8
clone size: NA
J gene: TRBJ2-3
D gene: TRBD2
CDR3 DNA: TGTGCCAGCAGCTTTAAGGTGCGGGGGGGCTTGGATACGCAGTATTTT
CDR3 protein: CASSFKVRGGLDTQYF

V gene: TRBV2
clone size: NA
J gene: TRBJ2-1
D gene: NA
CDR3 DNA: TGTGCCAGCAGATTGGACCAGACAAGTGAGCAGTTCTTC
CDR3 protein: CASRLDQTSEQFF

V gene: TRBV5-1
clone size: NA
J gene: TRBJ2-5
D gene: NA
CDR3 DNA: TGCGCCAGCAGCTTGGGGGTCCGTGCCGAGACCCAGTACTTC
CDR3 protein: CASSLGVRAETQYF

V gene: TRBV7-6
clone size: once
J gene: TRBJ2-6
D gene: NA
CDR3 DNA: TGTGCCAGCAGCTTAGGGACAGCCTCTGGGGCCAACGTCCTGACTTTC
CDR3 protein: CASSLGTASGANVLTF

V gene: TRBV4-1
clone size: few
J gene: TRBJ1-3
D gene: NA
CDR3 DNA: TGCGCCAGCAGCCAAGAAGCGGGGGGCCCTGGAAACACCATATATTTT
CDR3 protein: CASSQEAGGPGNTIYF

V gene: TRBV7-8
clone size: NA
J gene: TRBJ2-2
D gene: NA
CDR3 DNA: TGTGCCAGCAGCTTCTCGACGGTGACACTGAACACCGGGGAGCTGTTTTTT
CDR3 protein: CASSFSTVTLNTGELFF

V gene: TRBV29-1
clone size: NA
J gene: TRBJ2-2
D gene: NA
CDR3 DNA: TGCAGCGTCGTTTACACCGGGGAGCTGTTTTTT
CDR3 protein: CSVVYTGELFF

V gene: TRBV19
clone size: few
J gene: TRBJ2-5
D gene: TRBD1
CDR3 DNA: TGTGCCAGTAGTATAGCCACGGACAGGGCGGGGGAGACCCAGTACTTC
CDR3 protein: CASSIATDRAGETQYF

V gene: TRBV25-1
clone size: NA
J gene: TRBJ1-2
D gene: NA
CDR3 DNA: TGTGCCAGCAGGTCGAACGATCGGGGCTACACCTTC
CDR3 protein: CASRSNDRGYTF

V gene: TRBV30
clone size: NA
J gene: TRBJ1-4
D gene: NA
CDR3 DNA: TGTGCCTGGAGTGGGGTACAGGGACTAGAAAAACTGTTTTTT
CDR3 protein: CAWSGVQGLEKLFF

V gene: TRBV11-3
clone size: few
J gene: TRBJ2-7
D gene: NA
CDR3 DNA: TGTGCCAGCAGCTTTACAGGGAACTACGAGCAGTACTTC
CDR3 protein: CASSFTGNYEQYF

V gene: TRBV19
clone size: NA
J gene: TRBJ1-1
D gene: NA
CDR3 DNA: TGTGCCAGTACTATCTACGGAGGGTTGAACACTGAAGCTTTCTTT
CDR3 protein: CASTIYGGLNTEAFF